This T cell receptor beta chain stems from a study of T-cell reconstitution after alpha-beta-depleted transplantation in children. This clonotype was detected many times. Its matching antigen is unknown. Points from the study as a whole: Reportedly, roughly two months post-transplant, alpha-beta T cells arose from several hundred expanded graft clones.

TCRbeta library construction was performed incorporating unique molecular identifiers. TCRdb re-derived calls from the PCR reads in MiXCR, one entry per CDR3 protein. The sample has 90,000 to 100,000 distinct CDR3 sequences, more than 20% seen once. Germline CDR1 SGHDT, CDR2 YYEEEE. The CDR3 is 13 amino acids. V gave up 2 bases and J gave up 5 bases; unmatched junction bases: 3. Sequencing used PBMCs, obtained before TCRalphabeta/CD19-depleted stem cell transplant. J is TRBJ2-5 and V is TRBV5-6, with 7 positions matching TRBD2. The sequence was obtained from a boy aged 2 to 10 with acute lymphoblastic leukemia, due to receive a stem cell transplant. The CDR3 loop reads CASSFYSGETQYF. The CDR3 DNA sequence: TGTGCCAGCAGCTTTTATAGCGGGGAGACCCAGTACTTC.